The 8 T cell receptor beta chains given below trace back to one sample, sequenced in a study of blood T cell repertoires in COVID-19. TCRdb's copy holds only in-frame clones and misses some; the assay was immunoSEQ multiplex PCR. Of 90,000 to 130,000 clones in the sample, approximately 89% were seen once. The sample consisted of peripheral blood. These receptor sequences come from a man between 40 and 49 years old with acute or convalescent COVID-19.

This chain uses TRBV6-5 with TRBJ1-1; TRBD1 is a possible D gene (5 bases). V was cut by 0 bases and J by 1 base, with 9 bases left in between. The length of the CDR3 is 15 residues. Germline V CDR1 and CDR2: MNHEY, SVGAGI. CDR3 DNA sequence: TGTGCCAGCAGTTACTCGGGGGAGGGGAACACTGAAGCTTTCTTT. Translation gives CASSYSGEGNTEAFF.

The CDR3 sequence: CASSQGQGSLSYNSPLHF. The DNA of the CDR3 is TGTGCCAGCAGTCAGGGACAGGGGTCCCTCTCCTATAATTCACCCCTCCACTTT. The chain is built from TRBV6-6 and TRBJ1-6; TRBD1 aligns across 10 bases. In germline, CDR1 is MNHNY, CDR2 SVGAGI (reference sequence). The CDR3 consists of 18 residues. J gave up 0 bases and V 5 bases, and 7 bases lay outside the gene matches.

The V call is TRBV24-1, the J call TRBJ1-1; D not certain. The V gene's germline CDR1 is KGHDR and CDR2 SFDVKD. The CDR3 is 9 amino acids. Trimming removed 11 bases at V and 11 bases at J, with 11 bases between. CDR3 sequence (DNA): TGTGCCATATCTAAATGGGCTTTCTTT. Translated: CAISKWAFF.

The V and J genes are TRBV6-5 and TRBJ1-6; 8 bases fit TRBD1. V lost 2 bases and J lost 7; bases outside the gene matches: 4. Germline-derived CDR1 and CDR2 are MNHEY and SVGAGI. There are 15 residues in the CDR3. The CDR3 DNA reads TGTGCCAGCAGTTACAGGGACAGGATGAATTCACCCCTCCACTTT. Protein product: CASSYRDRMNSPLHF.

This sequence joins TRBV14 and TRBJ1-1, with TRBD1 matching over 8 bases. Looked up from germline, CDR1 is SGHDN and CDR2 is FVKESK. This CDR3 region has 15 residues. V gave up 0 bases and J gave up 5 bases; unmatched junction bases: 5. The CDR3 here is CASSQERNRGTEAFF. CDR3 sequence (DNA): TGTGCCAGCAGCCAAGAGAGGAACAGGGGGACTGAAGCTTTCTTT.

The chain has TRBV6-2 or TRBV6-3 and TRBJ1-2; 7 bases map to TRBD1. The CDR3 runs to 16 residues. The V gene end was trimmed by 2 bases and the J gene end by 6 bases; junction bases not matched to a gene: 12. Germline loops: CDR1 MNHEY, CDR2 SVGEGT. DNA of the CDR3: TGTGCCAGCAGTTACACCGACGCTTGGGACAGTCATGGCTACACCTTC. This codes for CASSYTDAWDSHGYTF.

The gene calls are TRBV15 and TRBJ2-3; a possible D gene is TRBD2 (6 bases). Looked up from germline, CDR1 is LNHNV and CDR2 is YYDKDF (reference sequence). The V end was cut by 0 bases, the J end by 6 bases, with 13 bases between. This CDR3 has 15 amino acids. The DNA for the CDR3 is TGTGCCACCAGCAGAGATCGGACTAAGGAGGATACGCAGTATTTT. It translates to CATSRDRTKEDTQYF. Together with reference TRBV15 and TRBJ2-3, the CDR3 gives the full variable domain: DAMVIQNPRYQVTQFGKPVTLSCSQTLNHNVMYWYQQKSSQAPKLLFHYYDKDFNNEADTPDNFQSRRPNTSFCFLDIRSPGLGDTAMYLCATSRDRTKEDTQYFGPGTRLTVL.

The V call is TRBV30, the J call TRBJ1-5; D is perhaps TRBD1 (5 bases). Trimming took 2 bases from V and 7 from J, leaving 12 bases between them. CDR3 length: 13 amino acids. Germline V gives CDR1 GTSNPN, CDR2 SVGIG (reference sequence). CDR3 nucleotide sequence: TGTGCCTGGAGTAGGTCGCGGGGGCAGCCCCAGCATTTT. It yields the protein CAWSRSRGQPQHF.